This T cell receptor beta chain was captured in a study of CD8 T cells in Susac syndrome. Study findings and constraints: By the study's own acknowledgment, its TCR sequencing and HLA analysis included relatively few individuals.

Trimming cost V 3 bases and J 0 bases; bases outside gene matches: 6. The CDR3 has 15 amino acids. Germline loops: CDR1 DFQATT, CDR2 SNEGSKA (reference sequence). With random hexamers, reverse transcription was performed on about 0.5 to 1 ug of RNA. Multiplex immunoSEQ PCR targeted 54 Vbeta and 13 Jbeta TCR beta segments. Each CDR3 protein gets one entry after TCRdb re-called the immunoSEQ multiplex PCR reads with MiXCR. Altogether more than 120,000 distinct CDR3 sequences are present, approximately 93% being singletons, with the ten largest covering more than 0.065%. TCR beta from blood CD8+ and CD4+ T cells was sequenced. Both CD4+ and CD8+ T cells were negatively isolated, and TEMRA cells underwent FACS enrichment. On this clonotype: The antigen is unknown.

V gene TRBV20-1 combines with J gene TRBJ2-7, with 9 bases matching TRBD1. Sequenced: CD4+ T cells from PBMCs. This receptor was identified in a human donor in good health. The CDR3 reads CSASIHRGRSYEQYF. Here the CDR3 DNA reads TGCAGTGCTAGTATCCACAGGGGGCGCTCCTACGAGCAGTACTTC.